What follows describes a single TCR beta chain. Its antigen is currently unknown. Germline V gene lookup returns CDR1 LGHNA and CDR2 YSLEER. The CDR3 totals 15 residues. Trimming removed 0 bases from V and 4 bases from J, with 12 bases in between. The data were obtained in a study of cytomegalovirus exposure and HLA in healthy donors. Across the whole study: Of the donors genotyped, approximately 430 in all, 65% to 90% fell in the Caucasian-associated ancestry cluster. General study findings and limits: Reports indicate that TCR beta sequences accurately predicted the HLA-A and HLA-B alleles of most subjects. Most TCR beta V segments were productive about 87% or about 30% of the time in an earlier analysis. Using a false discovery rate of 0.05, a later analysis showed that some 16,000 TCR beta sequences were associated with HLA alleles.

Amplification used 60 Vbeta primers and 13 Jbeta primers. This table comes from immunoSEQ multiplex PCR, and its TCRdb copy is limited to in-frame clones, with some not included. The sample contains 150,000 to 200,000 clones, more than 80% of which appear only once. The rearrangement uses TRBV4-3 and TRBJ1-2; a possible D gene is TRBD1 (6 bases). The material sequenced was PBMCs. The sequence was obtained from a woman under 30 in good health and CMV-seropositive. The CDR3 loop is CASSQEIGGLYGYTF. The CDR3, as DNA: TGCGCCAGCAGCCAAGAGATCGGGGGGCTCTATGGCTACACCTTC.